Following are 4 T cell receptor beta chains from one sample sequenced in a study of blood T cell repertoires in COVID-19. Profiled with immunoSEQ multiplex PCR; TCRdb holds only in-frame clones, not every one. The sample gives over 150,000 clones, around 86% of which show up once; less than 3% is in the top ten. Sequenced: peripheral blood. These receptors came from a woman older than 75 with COVID-19, enrolled during active disease.

The chain uses TRBV7-3 and TRBJ1-1, with D maybe TRBD1 (6 bases). V shed 3 bases and J shed 8 bases, with 10 bases lying between them. Per germline, CDR1 SGHTA and CDR2 FQGTGA. There are 12 residues in the CDR3. The CDR3 here is CASSFYQGEAFF. CDR3 sequence (DNA): TGTGCCAGCAGCTTCTATCAGGGGGAAGCTTTCTTT.

The genes are TRBV5-1 and TRBJ2-3, with 11 bases lining up with TRBD2. The CDR3 extends over 19 amino acids. Germline V gene lookup returns CDR1 SGHRS and CDR2 YFSETQ. The V gene end was trimmed by 3 bases and the J gene end by 4 bases; junction bases not matched to a gene: 16. The CDR3 region is CASSWGTGTSGNRPDTQYF. Here the CDR3 DNA reads TGCGCCAGCAGCTGGGGTACCGGGACTAGCGGTAACAGGCCAGATACGCAGTATTTT.

The J gene is TRBJ1-2, the V gene TRBV3-1 (or the pseudogene TRBV3-2); D is uncertain. The CDR3 is 14 amino acids. Germline-derived CDR1 and CDR2 are LGHDT and YNNKEL (reference sequence). Trimming stripped 4 bases from V and 4 bases from J, with 13 bases between. DNA of the CDR3: TGTGCCAGCAGCCCGACCCCAGGTGGCTATGGCTACACCTTC. It yields the protein CASSPTPGGYGYTF.

The sample holds one count of this clone. The CDR3 reads CASSLQPPGRYGYTF. Written as DNA, the CDR3 is TGTGCCAGCAGCTTACAACCGCCAGGTCGCTATGGCTACACCTTC. V usage is TRBV7-9 and J usage is TRBJ1-2; D not resolved. The CDR3 covers 15 residues. V lost 2 bases, J lost 4 bases, and 14 bases lay in between. The germline gives CDR1 SEHNR, CDR2 FQNEAQ (reference sequence).